This section outlines one T cell receptor beta chain sequence together with its context. The repertoire was sequenced with immunoSEQ multiplex PCR; TCRdb's copy has only in-frame clones and lacks some. The sample has roughly 99,000 clones, approximately 90% seen once. This sample stems from a study of T cell changes during pregnancy in multiple sclerosis. This CDR3 is built from 13 residues. Per the germline V gene, CDR1 is SGHTA and CDR2 is FQGTGA. The germline V and J ends were trimmed by 5 bases and 7 bases, with 12 bases remaining between them. The chain is built from TRBV7-3 and TRBJ2-1, with D tentatively TRBD1 (5 bases). The sample here was peripheral blood, taken in the third trimester of pregnancy. The TCR sequence derives from a female donor in good health, enrolled as a control in a pregnancy study. CDR3 loop: CASSTQGGNEQFF. The CDR3 region has the DNA TGTGCCAGCAGCACGCAGGGTGGGAATGAGCAGTTCTTC.